The present T cell receptor (beta chain) was sequenced within a study of cytomegalovirus exposure and HLA in healthy donors (dated 2017 in TCRdb). In the study overall: An earlier analysis of some 500 of the donors reported more than 250 Gb of sequence data and about 100 million unique TCR beta sequences from around 200 million T cells. All discovery cohort repertoires had been generated using a single sequencing platform. The T cell repertoires of around 670 subjects were profiled by immunosequencing and related to cytomegalovirus serostatus. In an earlier analysis of around 540 of the donors, high-throughput TCR beta sequencing was used to judge whether each TCR beta V gene segment behaved as functional or pseudogenic. The later analysis used no new phenotypic data to find candidate immune exposures, relying instead on TCR beta sequences and their occurrence across donors. About five DR-DQ haplotypes were treated as single units for association and clustering because of strong linkage in the cohort. The study aimed to test whether cataloging public T cell receptors could reveal signatures of past pathogen exposure. To predict cytomegalovirus infection status, the study combined high-throughput TCR immunosequencing, statistical association of individual TCRs with disease status, and machine learning. Both class I and class II loci were covered by HLA typing, at four-digit resolution. In a later analysis, previously published TCR beta repertoires from 600 to 850 donors were re-analyzed and high-resolution HLA genotyping was added so that TCR occurrence patterns could be studied. A separate validation cohort of roughly 110 different subjects was used in addition to the 666-subject first cohort. Donor age, sex, ethnicity and CMV serostatus were collected together with the repertoire data. Among several hundred genotyped donors of the cohort, an average of roughly 230,000 unique TCR beta nucleotide sequences was sequenced per donor, of which 15% to 20% were non-productive. The genetic ancestry cluster associated with self-reported Caucasian donors included 81% of the roughly 400 genotyped donors. The number of donors typed differed by locus, with about 629-640 for A, B, C, DRB1 and DQB1, around 560 for DQA1, 600 to 610 for DPA1, and 450 to 480 for DPB1. A later genetic analysis took genome-wide SNP genotypes for about 60% of the roughly 670 donors and used that subset as a discovery cohort. Around 330 gigabases of sequencing data and around 88 million unique TCR sequences made up an early release that covered over 550 HLA-typed donors.

CDR3 length: 15 amino acids, cysteine to phenylalanine. Just CDR3 DNA is preserved here, 45 bases in frame from base 1. The germline V gene supplies CDR1 SGDLS and CDR2 YYNGEE. V has 5 bases trimmed and J has 0 bases trimmed; junction bases matching no gene number 6. Points the paper makes about the study in general: In a later analysis, several top co-occurrence clusters were reported to appear linked to parvovirus B19, influenza, CMV and Epstein-Barr virus. Because HLA typing was unavailable for some donors at each locus, only the typed subset was used in association tests. Only TCR beta chains were sequenced in this cohort, and the absence of alpha or paired-chain data limited detectable features. A further reported finding was that TCR beta sequences accurately predicted the HLA-A and HLA-B alleles for most subjects in the first cohort. A later genetic analysis associated a missense DCLRE1C variant with V-gene and J-gene trimming of TCR beta chains, and an independent cohort replicated the association. Specific HLA alleles were associated with some 15,000 TCR beta sequences at a false discovery rate of 0.05 in a later analysis. In a later analysis, TCR association rates were found to vary across HLA loci, with the most associated TCRs seen for DRB1 alleles and the fewest for HLA-C alleles. Some IMGT-functional V segments, including TRBV6-2 and TRBV6-3, could not be distinguished by the 87-base-pair reads and were therefore excluded. Linkage disequilibrium might explain the correlated functional status among segregating V segments, but an unknown experimental factor could not be excluded. Across donors, most TCR sequences were observed very rarely, whereas some public TCRs were present in many individuals. A cluster of highly shared sequence variants was judged likely to represent a technical artifact of the sequencing pipeline. According to the authors, the approach could potentially be generalized to other disease states and immunological phenotypes. A later genetic analysis reported fewer N-insertions in productive TCRs among donors in an Asian-associated ancestry cluster than the roughly 650-donor mean. In a later analysis, HLA-associated TCR beta chains showed more clonal expansion and lower generation probabilities than non-associated chains that were equally common. Most CMV-associated TCR beta chains appeared to be HLA-restricted in a later analysis, and the HLA associations seemed to be driven largely by CMV exposure. Because counts were too low, about 18 rarely observed V segments, including chromosome 9 orphons, were left out of the earlier analysis of a few hundred of the donors. A few of the identified cytomegalovirus-associated TCR beta chains were confirmed in vitro to be specific for cytomegalovirus antigens. The study gave a list of 150 to 200 TCR beta chains associated with cytomegalovirus. The classifier was reported to diagnose cytomegalovirus status with high specificity and sensitivity in both the original and validation cohorts. Assigning TCR associations to individual alleles was difficult when HLA alleles, especially DR and DQ, strongly co-occurred. An earlier analysis of around 540 of the donors showed that most TCR beta V segments appeared in productive rearrangements either about 87% or about 30% of the time, which broadly matched IMGT annotations. Roughly uniform sequencing depth across donors was assumed in presence/absence analyses, although this assumption may not hold. Immune exposure information for the cohort was limited to CMV serostatus.

Worth noting for this clone: The clone's antigen remains unknown.

The cohort comprised several hundred healthy bone marrow donors. At the time of sampling, all cohort members were nominally healthy, though unrecorded immune exposures were likely present. The donor was CMV seronegative and belonged to the group of under 400 seronegative cohort members. Each donor provided a peripheral blood sample, and peripheral blood mononuclear cells were used for TCR beta sequencing. Genomic DNA was extracted from the blood cell samples with the Qiagen DNeasy Blood Extraction Kit. Library creation used the immunoSEQ multiplex PCR assay. A mixture of 60 forward primers for TCR Vbeta segments and 13 reverse primers for TCR Jbeta segments was used in the multiplex PCR. The CDR3 region of rearranged TCR beta genes was amplified from genomic DNA with a multiplex PCR assay. Amplified TCR beta libraries were sequenced as 87-base-pair reads on the Illumina HiSeq System. In the authors' own workflow: A later analysis counted 65 million to 90 million unique TCR beta chains across the 700 or so repertoires, and 10 million to 12 million of these chains were shared by at least two donors. To remove PCR and sequencing errors, raw reads were error-corrected and collapsed into unique sequences using a nearest-neighbor algorithm that merged closely related sequences. V, D and J gene segments were assigned by aligning CDR3 sequences to IMGT reference sequences. For a sequence to be retained, a match of at least six nucleotides was required to both a V gene segment and a J gene segment. Rearrangements were classified as productive when the CDR3 lacked stop codons and remained in frame with V and J, and all other rearrangements were classified as non-productive. CDR3 was defined by IMGT convention, running from the second conserved V-encoded cysteine to the conserved J-encoded phenylalanine. In an earlier analysis of some 550 of the donors, sequences lacking an unambiguous match to a single V gene segment were excluded. In an earlier analysis of more than 500 of the donors, a V segment was called functional when productive rearrangements were above 56.7%, and segregating when the standard deviation between donors exceeded 5%. To diagnose cytomegalovirus status from the catalog of TCR beta chain sequences, a statistical classification framework was built. In a later analysis, TCR nucleotide sequences were compared against IMGT/GENE-DB human TR gene sequences so that V and J genes could be assigned. A later analysis assigned CDR3 sequences and most-parsimonious VDJ recombination scenarios with the TCRdist pipeline. In a later analysis, each TCR beta chain was defined by its CDR3 amino acid sequence together with its V-gene family, and reads without a unique V-gene family were excluded. In a later analysis, around 650 highly shared, low-generation-probability nucleotide sequences were removed to address suspected cross-contamination and a sequencing artifact. For each public chain, a later analysis derived a clonal expansion index from normalized ranks of inferred template counts within each repertoire. A later analysis computed generation probabilities with a VDJ recombination model fitted to out-of-frame rearrangements, and checked the results against IGoR. In a later analysis, hypergeometric tests were used to score TCR-TCR, TCR-HLA and TCR-CMV co-occurrence, with a repertoire-size bias correction applied to TCR pairs. To estimate false discovery rates, a later analysis permuted the HLA or CMV assignments 20 times. In a later analysis, co-occurring TCRs were grouped with DBSCAN, and TCRdist sequence similarity was added when clustering was performed within HLA-allele-positive subsets. Repertoires with fewer than 30,000 or more than 120,000 public chains, plus five repertoires with anomalous nucleotide sharing, were excluded from co-occurrence clustering. Here the immuneACCESS table is served through TCRdb, limited to in-frame sequences with V and J called. Missing clones are a known gap in these copies; in checked studies unresolved V genes cover under half, and the rest lacks a known reason. V and J calls and clone size come straight from that table; D and trimming were deduced from the DNA. The table for this sample shows 150,000 to 200,000 clones. Around 1.9% of the sample goes to the ten largest clones.

The sequence was obtained from a man aged 25-45 years in good health and CMV-seronegative. Sample: PBMCs. The sequence links TRBV9 to TRBJ2-5, with 8 central nucleotides matching TRBD2. The nucleotide sequence is given as TGTGCCAGCAGTCCGGGAGGGCGGTACCAAGAGACCCAGTACTTC. It specifies CASSPGGRYQETQYF.